This T cell receptor (beta chain) was sequenced for a study of T cell changes during pregnancy in multiple sclerosis. The repertoire was sequenced with immunoSEQ multiplex PCR; TCRdb's copy has only in-frame clones and lacks some. The table has about 21,000 clones, around 89% seen once. The germline V gene has CDR1 MNHEY and CDR2 SVGAGI. V gave up 6 bases and J gave up 7 bases, with 18 bases separating them. The length of the CDR3 is 14 residues. The material was CD8+ T cells from peripheral blood mononuclear cells, obtained in the second trimester of pregnancy. The gene calls are TRBV6-5 and TRBJ1-1; tentatively, D is TRBD1 (5 bases). The clonotype originates from a female donor in good health, enrolled as a control in a pregnancy study. In nucleotides, the CDR3 is TGTGCCAGCAGCCCTTACTCAGGGCACAATGAAGCTTTCTTT. Residues: CASSPYSGHNEAFF.